This record covers a single TCR beta chain. Its cognate antigen is unknown. Trimming cost V 1 base and J 6 bases; bases outside gene matches: 4. There are 14 residues in the CDR3. Germline V gene sequence: CDR1 SGDLS, CDR2 YYNGEE. The sample belongs to a study of cytotoxic CD8 clonotypes in ibrutinib-treated CLL. Target depth was 1 in 200,000 to 1 in 1 million T cells, about 10x per clonotype. Using immunoSEQ multiplex PCR, the repertoire was profiled, and TCRdb retains in-frame clones only, with some absent. The repertoire holds 270,000 or so clones, with around 76% as singletons. General study findings and limits: While tracking circulating CD8+ T-cell counts, baseline clonality exceeded that of age-matched healthy donors.

The TCR originated in a human donor with chronic lymphocytic leukemia. The chain is built from TRBV9 and TRBJ2-3, with 8 bases aligning to TRBD2. This material consisted of PBMCs, taken at disease progression, from a patient treated with ibrutinib. CDR3 nucleotide sequence: TGTGCCAGCAGCGTATATGGCGGGGGGGATACGCAGTATTTT. Protein: CASSVYGGGDTQYF.